This T cell receptor (beta chain) is drawn from a study of cytomegalovirus exposure and HLA in healthy donors. 13 Jbeta primers and 60 Vbeta primers were used for the PCR. Sequenced by immunoSEQ multiplex PCR; TCRdb stores in-frame clones only, minus some. The profile covers approximately 160,000 clones, with under 70% appearing a single time and less than 3.5% taken by the ten largest. In this sample, this clone turned up a few times. The sample was PBMCs. The clonotype comes from a middle-aged woman in good health and CMV-seropositive.

The CDR3 region has the DNA TGTGCCAGCAGCCCTCGGGGGAACACCTACGAGCAGTACTTC. Amino acid sequence: CASSPRGNTYEQYF. V is TRBV27 and J is TRBJ2-5; D may be TRBD2 (6 bases). The J call may be incorrect, as the DNA end agrees better with TRBJ2-7. This CDR3 region has 14 residues. Germline V gene sequence: CDR1 MNHEY, CDR2 SMNVEV (reference sequence).